Each of the 14 T cell receptor beta chains below was sequenced from the same sample in a study of blood T cells in healthy people across ages. For the second PCR, which ran for 7 to 11 cycles, a sample-barcoded 5' primer and a J-beta primer mix were used. TCRdb analysed the 5' RACE reads with MiXCR anew, one entry per CDR3 protein. The sample lists roughly 1,100,000 distinct CDR3 sequences; about 25% were seen once. A further study also used this sample, focusing on T cells of mothers and their children.

Sequencing was performed on blood. These receptors were collected from a girl aged 2-10 years in good health.

This clonotype was found a few times. This chain connects TRBV10-3 to TRBJ2-7; D gene unclear. Germline loops: CDR1 ENHRY, CDR2 SYGVKD. V shed 0 bases and J shed 2 bases, with 11 bases lying between them. The CDR3 loop spans 15 amino acids. CDR3 bases: TGTGCCATCAGTGAGTCCGGCTCTGGGGCCTACGAGCAGTACTTC. Translation gives CAISESGSGAYEQYF.

In this sample, this clonotype turned up a few times. The V call is TRBV3-1, the J call TRBJ1-1; tentatively, D is TRBD1 (5 bases). Trimming removed 6 bases from V and 5 bases from J, with 16 bases in between. The CDR3 runs 14 residues. Germline V lookup: CDR1 LGHDT, CDR2 YNNKEL (reference sequence). CDR3 residues: CASSSPGGRTEAFF. CDR3 in DNA: TGTGCCAGCAGTTCTCCGGGGGGGAGGACTGAAGCTTTCTTT. Looking up the rest from reference TRBV3-1 and TRBJ1-1 gives the full variable domain: DTAVSQTPKYLVTQMGNDKSIKCEQNLGHDTMYWYKQDSKKFLKIMFSYNNKELIINETVPNRFSPKSPDKAHLNLHINSLELGDSAVYFCASSSPGGRTEAFFGQGTRLTVV.

The genes are TRBV29-1 and TRBJ2-1; TRBD2 matches 8 bases. J was trimmed by 4 bases and V by 3 bases; bases with no gene match: 5. The CDR3 spans 14 residues. The germline gives CDR1 SQVTM, CDR2 ANQGSEA. The CDR3 DNA reads as TGCAGCGTTGATTCTAGCGGGCTTTACAATGAGCAGTTCTTC. Its translation: CSVDSSGLYNEQFF.

The chain is built from TRBV29-1 and TRBJ2-1, with no clear D. Trimming shortened V by 4 bases and J by 10 bases, and 11 bases separated the two germline ends. CDR1 is SQVTM and CDR2 is ANQGSEA in the germline V gene. CDR3 length equals 11 residues. CDR3 sequence: CSVVAFGEQFF. DNA for the CDR3: TGCAGCGTTGTCGCCTTTGGGGAGCAGTTCTTC.

This clonotype has a count of ten or more. V gene TRBV13 combines with J gene TRBJ2-7; D gene unclear. Trimming took 5 bases from V and 2 from J, leaving 7 bases between them. Germline CDR1 is PRHDT and CDR2 is FYEKMQ (reference sequence). The CDR3 spans 12 residues. The CDR3 protein is CASSPRPYEQYF. CDR3 nucleotides: TGTGCCAGCAGCCCCCGCCCCTACGAGCAGTACTTC.

The V call is TRBV7-2, the J call TRBJ2-5, with a possible D match to TRBD2 (5 bases). Near its end, the DNA agrees better with TRBJ2-7, so the J call may be wrong. Germline values: CDR1 SGHTA, CDR2 FQGNSA. This CDR3 has 15 residues. Here the CDR3 reads CASSRSPEALGEQYF. CDR3 nucleotide sequence: TGTGCCAGCAGCCGATCCCCGGAGGCCCTCGGCGAGCAGTACTTC.

The chain carries TRBV20-1 and TRBJ1-1; D is ambiguous. Germline V gene data show CDR1 as DFQATT and CDR2 as SNEGSKA (reference sequence). This CDR3 has 14 amino acids. Trimming removed 0 bases from V and 2 bases from J, with 10 bases in between. The CDR3 DNA sequence: TGCAGTGCTAGAGAGGTTGCGATAAACACTGAAGCTTTCTTT. It codes for CSAREVAINTEAFF.

As DNA, the CDR3 is TGCAGCGTTGAATTTTCAGGGGGATCCTACGAGCAGTACTTC. This gives the protein CSVEFSGGSYEQYF. The chain is built from TRBV29-1 and TRBJ2-7; 7 bases agree with TRBD1. The CDR3 runs 14 residues. Trimming removed 2 bases from V and 1 base from J; junction bases left unmatched: 5. Germline V CDR1 and CDR2: SQVTM, ANQGSEA.

This clonotype was seen only a few times. The chain uses TRBV6-2 or TRBV6-3 and TRBJ1-5; D perhaps matches TRBD1 (6 bases). CDR3 size: 14 residues. Trimming removed 2 bases at V and 6 bases at J, with 11 bases between. Germline CDR1 reads MNHEY; CDR2 reads SVGEGT. For the CDR3, the DNA is TGTGCCAGCAGTTACGACAGGAAGGGTCAGCCCCAGCATTTT. Amino acids: CASSYDRKGQPQHF.

The chain has TRBV7-9 and TRBJ1-2; no reliable D call. The V gene's germline CDR1 is SEHNR and CDR2 FQNEAQ (reference sequence). The CDR3 has 15 amino acids. Trimming removed 1 base from V and 2 bases from J, with 11 bases in between. CDR3 in amino acids: CASSLVVESNYGYTF. The CDR3, as DNA: TGTGCCAGCAGCTTAGTTGTAGAATCAAACTATGGCTACACCTTC. Combining the CDR3 with reference TRBV7-9 and TRBJ1-2 gives the whole variable domain DTGVSQNPRHKITKRGQNVTFRCDPISEHNRLYWYRQTLGQGPEFLTYFQNEAQLEKSRLLSDRFSAERPKGSFSTLEIQRTEQGDSAMYLCASSLVVESNYGYTFGSGTRLTVV.

The chain joins TRBV7-9 to TRBJ2-1, with D possibly TRBD1 on 5 matching bases. The CDR3 has 12 amino acids. Germline-derived CDR1 and CDR2 are SEHNR and FQNEAQ (reference sequence). V was cut by 1 base and J by 13 bases, with 11 bases left in between. Written as DNA, the CDR3 is TGTGCCAGCAGCTTAGTCCAGGGTTATCAGTTCTTC. This translates into CASSLVQGYQFF.

This clonotype was observed a few times. The chain recombines TRBV20-1 with TRBJ2-5, with 10 bases aligning to TRBD2. This CDR3 comprises 15 residues. Germline V CDR1 and CDR2: DFQATT, SNEGSKA (reference sequence). Trimming at V came to 3 bases and at J to 3 bases, leaving 7 bases not matched to a gene. The CDR3 DNA is TGCAGTGCTAGGGCGAGCGGGAGGGGGGAAGAGACCCAGTACTTC. Translating gives CSARASGRGEETQYF.

The DNA of the CDR3 is TGCGCCAGCCGCTCCGAGGCCGGGAACGAGCAGTACTTC. It specifies CASRSEAGNEQYF. The V and J genes are TRBV5-1 and TRBJ2-7; D might be TRBD2 (5 bases). Deletions cut 7 bases from V and 5 bases from J, with 16 bases between. The CDR3 runs to 13 residues. Germline V lookup: CDR1 SGHRS, CDR2 YFSETQ.

Remarks on this clonotype: One junction end does not reproduce the germline sequence, and a read error may be involved. CDR3 nucleotides: TGTGCCAGCGGCTTAAGGGGATTCCGAACAGATACGCAGTATTTT. Its translation is CASGLRGFRTDTQYF. V usage is TRBV7-3 and J usage is TRBJ2-3; possibly TRBD1 for D (5 bases). The CDR3 spans 15 residues. Germline CDR1 SGHTA, CDR2 FQGTGA. The whole variable domain, remainder taken from reference TRBV7-3 and TRBJ2-3, is GAGVSQTPSNKVTEKGKYVELRCDPISGHTALYWYRQSLGQGPEFLIYFQGTGAADDSGLPNDRFFAVRPEGSVSTLKIQRTERGDSAVYLCASGLRGFRTDTQYFGPGTRLTVL.